This TCR beta chain is from a study of blood T cell repertoires in COVID-19. There are 11 residues in the CDR3. The V gene end was trimmed by 5 bases and the J gene end by 6 bases; junction bases not matched to a gene: 3. Germline V gene lookup returns CDR1 SQVTM and CDR2 ANQGSEA. TCRdb keeps only in-frame clones here, not all; method: immunoSEQ multiplex PCR. The top ten hold under 7% of the sample, which has some 150,000 clones, around 90% seen once. Material: peripheral blood. The chain has TRBV29-1 and TRBJ1-1; 7 bases are a match to TRBD1. This clonotype was obtained from a human donor in a cohort sampled during active COVID-19. CDR3 bases: TGCAGCGTTAACAGGGGTGCTGAAGCTTTCTTT. It translates to CSVNRGAEAFF.